The following is a T cell receptor beta chain sequence with its context. This table comes from immunoSEQ multiplex PCR, and its TCRdb copy is limited to in-frame clones, with some not included. The sample holds 110,000 or so clones, around 87% seen once. These data originate in a study of T cell responses to AZD1222 COVID-19 vaccine. The sequence came from an adult in good health. Sequences were derived from peripheral blood, sampled on day 0 of AZD1222 vaccination.

The DNA of the CDR3 is TGTGCCAGCAGCACCCGGACAGGGTGGCCCACTGAAGCTTTCTTT. It specifies CASSTRTGWPTEAFF. The rearrangement uses TRBV11-2 and TRBJ1-1; 8 positions agree with TRBD1. The V segment lost 5 bases and the J segment 4 bases; nucleotides outside the gene matches: 9. The germline V gene has CDR1 SGHAT and CDR2 FQNNGV. The CDR3 covers 15 residues.